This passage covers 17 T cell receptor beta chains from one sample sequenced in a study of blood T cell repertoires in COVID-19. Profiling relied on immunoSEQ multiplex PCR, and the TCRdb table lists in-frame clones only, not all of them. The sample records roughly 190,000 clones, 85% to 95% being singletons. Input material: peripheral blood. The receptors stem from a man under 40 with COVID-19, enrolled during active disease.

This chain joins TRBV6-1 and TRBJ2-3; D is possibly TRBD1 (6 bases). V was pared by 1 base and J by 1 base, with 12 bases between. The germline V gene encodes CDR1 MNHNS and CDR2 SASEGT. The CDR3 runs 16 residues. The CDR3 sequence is CASSEEWDTRTDTQYF. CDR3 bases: TGTGCCAGCAGTGAAGAATGGGACACTCGCACAGATACGCAGTATTTT.

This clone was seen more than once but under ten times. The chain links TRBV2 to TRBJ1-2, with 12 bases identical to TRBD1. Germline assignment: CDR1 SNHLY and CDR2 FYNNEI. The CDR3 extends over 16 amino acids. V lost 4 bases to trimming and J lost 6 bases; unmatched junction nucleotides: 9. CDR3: CASSGEKGQGADGYTF. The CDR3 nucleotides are TGTGCCAGCAGTGGAGAGAAGGGACAGGGGGCCGATGGCTACACCTTC.

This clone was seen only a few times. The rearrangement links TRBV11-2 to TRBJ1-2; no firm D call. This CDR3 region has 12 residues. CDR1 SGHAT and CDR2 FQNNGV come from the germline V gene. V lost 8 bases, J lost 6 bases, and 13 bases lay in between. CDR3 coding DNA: TGTGCCAGCTCGCAAGGGAGTGATGGCTACACCTTC. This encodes CASSQGSDGYTF.

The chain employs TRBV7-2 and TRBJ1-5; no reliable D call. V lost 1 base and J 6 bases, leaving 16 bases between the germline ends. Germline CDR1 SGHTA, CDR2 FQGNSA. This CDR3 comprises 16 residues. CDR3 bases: TGTGCCAGCAGCTTAGGTGGAGTTACAAGGTCTCAGCCCCAGCATTTT. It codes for CASSLGGVTRSQPQHF.

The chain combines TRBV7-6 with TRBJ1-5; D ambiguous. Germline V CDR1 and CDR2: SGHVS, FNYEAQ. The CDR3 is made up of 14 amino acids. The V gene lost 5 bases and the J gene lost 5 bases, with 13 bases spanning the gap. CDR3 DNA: TGTGCCAGCAGCCTTAGTGAGGGTGATCAGCCCCAGCATTTT. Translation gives CASSLSEGDQPQHF.

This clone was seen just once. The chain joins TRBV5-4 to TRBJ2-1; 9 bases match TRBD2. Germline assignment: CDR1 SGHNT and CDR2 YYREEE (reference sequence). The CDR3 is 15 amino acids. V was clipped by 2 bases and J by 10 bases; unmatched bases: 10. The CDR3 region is CASSFRSGGSDEQFF. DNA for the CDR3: TGTGCCAGCAGCTTTCGTAGCGGGGGCTCGGACGAGCAGTTCTTC.

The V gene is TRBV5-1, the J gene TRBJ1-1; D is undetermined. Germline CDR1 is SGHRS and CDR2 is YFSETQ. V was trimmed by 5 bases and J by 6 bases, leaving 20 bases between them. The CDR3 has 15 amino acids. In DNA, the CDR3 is TGCGCCAGCAGGACGGGGATGTCTGTGTATGCTGAAGCTTTCTTT. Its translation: CASRTGMSVYAEAFF.

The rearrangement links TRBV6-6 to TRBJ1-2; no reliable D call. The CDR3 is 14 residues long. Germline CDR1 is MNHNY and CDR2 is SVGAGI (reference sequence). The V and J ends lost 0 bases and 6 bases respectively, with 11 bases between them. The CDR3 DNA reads TGTGCCAGCAGTTACTCGCCAGAGGTCCATGGCTACACCTTC. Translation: CASSYSPEVHGYTF.

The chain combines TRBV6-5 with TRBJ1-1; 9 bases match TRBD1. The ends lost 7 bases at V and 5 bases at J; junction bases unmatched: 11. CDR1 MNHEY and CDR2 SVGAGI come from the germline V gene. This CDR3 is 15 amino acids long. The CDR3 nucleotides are TGTGCCAGCAAGCGAGGACAGGGGCCGGGGACTGAAGCTTTCTTT. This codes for CASKRGQGPGTEAFF.

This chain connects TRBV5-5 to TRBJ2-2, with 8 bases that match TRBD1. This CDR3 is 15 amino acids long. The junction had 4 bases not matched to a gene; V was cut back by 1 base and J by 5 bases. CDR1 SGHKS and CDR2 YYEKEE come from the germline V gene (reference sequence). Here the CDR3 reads CASSLPGGGTGELFF. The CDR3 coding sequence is TGTGCCAGCAGCTTGCCAGGGGGCGGAACCGGGGAGCTGTTTTTT.

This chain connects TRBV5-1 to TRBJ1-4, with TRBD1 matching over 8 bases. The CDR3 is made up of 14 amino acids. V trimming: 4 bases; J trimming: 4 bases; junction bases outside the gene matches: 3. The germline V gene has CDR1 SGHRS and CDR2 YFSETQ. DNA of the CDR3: TGCGCCAGCAGCGCGACAGGGGATAATGAAAAACTGTTTTTT. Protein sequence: CASSATGDNEKLFF.

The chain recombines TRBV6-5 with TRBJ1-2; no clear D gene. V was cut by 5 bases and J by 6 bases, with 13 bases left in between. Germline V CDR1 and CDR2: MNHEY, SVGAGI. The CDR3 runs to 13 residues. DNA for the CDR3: TGTGCCAGCAGTAACGGGATCCTAGATGGCTACACCTTC. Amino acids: CASSNGILDGYTF.

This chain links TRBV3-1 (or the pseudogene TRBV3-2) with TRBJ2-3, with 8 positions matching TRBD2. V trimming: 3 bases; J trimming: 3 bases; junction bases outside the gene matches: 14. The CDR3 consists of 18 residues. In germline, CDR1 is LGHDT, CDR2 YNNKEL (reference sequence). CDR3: CASSHRGRGGTLTDTQYF. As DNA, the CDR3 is TGTGCCAGCAGCCATCGAGGCCGGGGGGGCACGCTTACAGATACGCAGTATTTT.

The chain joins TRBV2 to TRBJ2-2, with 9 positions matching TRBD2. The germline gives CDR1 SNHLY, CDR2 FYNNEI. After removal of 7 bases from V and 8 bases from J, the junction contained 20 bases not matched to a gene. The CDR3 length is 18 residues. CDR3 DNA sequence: TGTGCCAGCAAGCCCCCTGGGGCGGGGGGGCTAGTAGTAGGGGAGCTGTTTTTT. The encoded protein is CASKPPGAGGLVVGELFF.

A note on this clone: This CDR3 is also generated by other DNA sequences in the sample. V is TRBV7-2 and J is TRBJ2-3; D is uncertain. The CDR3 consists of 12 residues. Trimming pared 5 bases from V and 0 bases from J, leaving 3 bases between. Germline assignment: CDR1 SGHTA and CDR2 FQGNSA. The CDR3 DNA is TGTGCCAGCAGCCTAAGCACAGATACGCAGTATTTT. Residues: CASSLSTDTQYF. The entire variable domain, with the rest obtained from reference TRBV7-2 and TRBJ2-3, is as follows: GAGVSQSPSNKVTEKGKDVELRCDPISGHTALYWYRQSLGQGLEFLIYFQGNSAPDKSGLPSDRFSAERTGGSVSTLTIQRTQQEDSAVYLCASSLSTDTQYFGPGTRLTVL.

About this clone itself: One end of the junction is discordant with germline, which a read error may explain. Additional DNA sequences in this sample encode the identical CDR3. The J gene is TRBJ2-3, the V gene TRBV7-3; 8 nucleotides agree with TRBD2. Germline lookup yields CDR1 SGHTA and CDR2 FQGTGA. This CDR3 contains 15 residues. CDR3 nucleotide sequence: TGTGCCAGCAGCTTAGAGGCGGGGGGCACGGATACGCAGTATTTT. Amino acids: CASSLEAGGTDTQYF.

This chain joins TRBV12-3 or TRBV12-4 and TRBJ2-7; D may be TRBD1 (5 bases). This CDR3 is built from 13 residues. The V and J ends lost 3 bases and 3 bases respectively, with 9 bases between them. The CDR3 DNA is TGTGCCAGCAGTTTTCAGGGCAGCTACGAGCAGTACTTC. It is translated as CASSFQGSYEQYF.